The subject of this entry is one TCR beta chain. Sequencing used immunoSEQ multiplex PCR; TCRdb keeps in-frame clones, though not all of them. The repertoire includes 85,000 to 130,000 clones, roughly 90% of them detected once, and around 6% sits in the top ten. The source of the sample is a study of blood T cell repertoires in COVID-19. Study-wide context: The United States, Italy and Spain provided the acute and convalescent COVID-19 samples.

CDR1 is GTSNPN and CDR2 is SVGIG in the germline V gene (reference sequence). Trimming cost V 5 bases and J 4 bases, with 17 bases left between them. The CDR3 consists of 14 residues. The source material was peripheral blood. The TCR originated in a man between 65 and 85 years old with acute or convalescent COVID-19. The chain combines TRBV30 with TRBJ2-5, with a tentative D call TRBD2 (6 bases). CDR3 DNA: TGTGCCTGGGGTAGGCGGGGAAGGGGAGAGACCCAGTACTTC. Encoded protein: CAWGRRGRGETQYF.